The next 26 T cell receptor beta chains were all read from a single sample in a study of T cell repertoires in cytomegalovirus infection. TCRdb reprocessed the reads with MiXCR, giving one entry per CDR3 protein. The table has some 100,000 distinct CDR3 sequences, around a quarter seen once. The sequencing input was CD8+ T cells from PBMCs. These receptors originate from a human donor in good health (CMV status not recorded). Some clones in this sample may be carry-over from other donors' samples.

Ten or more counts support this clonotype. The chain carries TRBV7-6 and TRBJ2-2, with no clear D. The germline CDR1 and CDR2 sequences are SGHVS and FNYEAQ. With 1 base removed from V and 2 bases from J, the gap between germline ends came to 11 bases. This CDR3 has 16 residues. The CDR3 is CASSLVASPNTGELFF. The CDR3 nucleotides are TGTGCCAGCAGCTTAGTCGCTAGTCCCAACACCGGGGAGCTGTTTTTT.

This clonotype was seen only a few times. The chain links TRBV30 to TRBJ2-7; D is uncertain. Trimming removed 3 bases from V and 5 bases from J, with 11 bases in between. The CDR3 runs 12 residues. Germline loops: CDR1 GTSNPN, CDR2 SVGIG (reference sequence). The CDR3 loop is CAWRAQENEQYF. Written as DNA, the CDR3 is TGTGCCTGGAGGGCCCAGGAAAACGAGCAGTACTTC.

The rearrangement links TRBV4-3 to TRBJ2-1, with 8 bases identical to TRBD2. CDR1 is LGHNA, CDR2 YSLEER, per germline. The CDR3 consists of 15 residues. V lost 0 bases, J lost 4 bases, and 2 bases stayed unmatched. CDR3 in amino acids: CASSQDERGYNEQFF. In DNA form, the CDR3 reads TGCGCCAGCAGCCAAGATGAGCGGGGGTACAATGAGCAGTTCTTC.

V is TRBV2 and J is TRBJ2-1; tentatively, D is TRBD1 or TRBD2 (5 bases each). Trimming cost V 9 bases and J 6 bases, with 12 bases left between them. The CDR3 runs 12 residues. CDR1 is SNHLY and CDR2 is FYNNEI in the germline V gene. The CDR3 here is CARGEGPNEQFF. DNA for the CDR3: TGTGCCAGAGGTGAGGGGCCCAATGAGCAGTTCTTC.

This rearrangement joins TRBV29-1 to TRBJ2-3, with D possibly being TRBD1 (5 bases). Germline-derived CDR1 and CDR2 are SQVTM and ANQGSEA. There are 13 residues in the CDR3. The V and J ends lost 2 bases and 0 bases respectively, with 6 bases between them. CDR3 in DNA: TGCAGCGTTGAAAGGGGCAGCACAGATACGCAGTATTTT. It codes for CSVERGSTDTQYF.

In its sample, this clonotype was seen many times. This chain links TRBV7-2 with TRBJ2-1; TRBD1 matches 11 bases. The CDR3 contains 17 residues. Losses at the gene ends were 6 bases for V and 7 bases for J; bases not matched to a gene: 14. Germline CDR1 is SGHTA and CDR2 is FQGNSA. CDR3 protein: CASSKDRGLVVLNEQFF. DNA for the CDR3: TGTGCCAGCAGTAAGGACAGGGGGCTCGTAGTCTTGAATGAGCAGTTCTTC. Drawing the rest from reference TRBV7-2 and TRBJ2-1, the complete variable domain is GAGVSQSPSNKVTEKGKDVELRCDPISGHTALYWYRQSLGQGLEFLIYFQGNSAPDKSGLPSDRFSAERTGGSVSTLTIQRTQQEDSAVYLCASSKDRGLVVLNEQFFGPGTRLTVL.

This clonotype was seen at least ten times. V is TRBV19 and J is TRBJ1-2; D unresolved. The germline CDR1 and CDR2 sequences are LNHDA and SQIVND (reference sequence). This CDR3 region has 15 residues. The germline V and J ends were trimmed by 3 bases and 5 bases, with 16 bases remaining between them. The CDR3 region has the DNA TGTGCCAGTAGTATGTTGTTGGGCAGCCCTTATGGCTACACCTTC. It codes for CASSMLLGSPYGYTF. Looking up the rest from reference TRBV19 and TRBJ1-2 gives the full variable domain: DGGITQSPKYLFRKEGQNVTLSCEQNLNHDAMYWYRQDPGQGLRLIYYSQIVNDFQKGDIAEGYSVSREKKESFPLTVTSAQKNPTAFYLCASSMLLGSPYGYTFGSGTRLTVV.

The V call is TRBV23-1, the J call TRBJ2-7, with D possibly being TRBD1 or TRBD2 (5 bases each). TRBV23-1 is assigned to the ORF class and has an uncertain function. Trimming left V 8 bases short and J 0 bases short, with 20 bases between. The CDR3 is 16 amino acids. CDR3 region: CASAKRTPGSSYEQYF. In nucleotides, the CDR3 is TGCGCCAGCGCGAAACGGACACCTGGGAGCTCCTACGAGCAGTACTTC.

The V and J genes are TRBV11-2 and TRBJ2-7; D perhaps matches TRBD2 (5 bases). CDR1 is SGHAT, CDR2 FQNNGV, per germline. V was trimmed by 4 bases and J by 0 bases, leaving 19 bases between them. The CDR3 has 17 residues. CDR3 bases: TGTGCCAGCAGCTGGGGTGACGCCGAGAGGGACTCCTACGAGCAGTACTTC. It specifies CASSWGDAERDSYEQYF.

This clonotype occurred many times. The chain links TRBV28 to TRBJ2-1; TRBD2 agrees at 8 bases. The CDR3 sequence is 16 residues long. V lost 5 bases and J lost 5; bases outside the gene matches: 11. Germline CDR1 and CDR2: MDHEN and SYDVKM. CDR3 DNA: TGTGCCAGCAGTACCCCGGGACTAGTTCCCGACAATGAGCAGTTCTTC. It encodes CASSTPGLVPDNEQFF.

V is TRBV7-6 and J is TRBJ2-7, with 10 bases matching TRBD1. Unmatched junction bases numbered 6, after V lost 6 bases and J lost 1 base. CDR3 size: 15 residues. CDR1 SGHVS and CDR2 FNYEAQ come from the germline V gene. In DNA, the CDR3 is TGTGCCAGCAGACACGACAGGGGGCGATCCTACGAGCAGTACTTC. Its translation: CASRHDRGRSYEQYF.

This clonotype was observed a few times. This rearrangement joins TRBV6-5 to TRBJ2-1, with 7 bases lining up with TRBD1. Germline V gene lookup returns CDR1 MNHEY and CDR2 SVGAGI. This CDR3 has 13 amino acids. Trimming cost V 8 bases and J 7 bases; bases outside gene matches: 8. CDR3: CASSPTGWNEQFF. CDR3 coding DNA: TGTGCCAGCTCCCCGACAGGGTGGAATGAGCAGTTCTTC.

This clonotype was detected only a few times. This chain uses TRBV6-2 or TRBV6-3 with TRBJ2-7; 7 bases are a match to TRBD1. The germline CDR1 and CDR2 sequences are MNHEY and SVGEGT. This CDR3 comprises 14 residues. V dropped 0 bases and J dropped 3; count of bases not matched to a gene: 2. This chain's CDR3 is CASSYSAGGYEQYF. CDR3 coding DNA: TGTGCCAGCAGTTACTCGGCAGGGGGCTACGAGCAGTACTTC.

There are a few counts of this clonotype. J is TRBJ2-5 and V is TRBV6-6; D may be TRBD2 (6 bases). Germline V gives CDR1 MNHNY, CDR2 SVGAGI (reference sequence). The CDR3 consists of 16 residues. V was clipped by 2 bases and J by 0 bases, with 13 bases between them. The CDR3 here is CASSYEIAEYQETQYF. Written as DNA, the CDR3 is TGTGCCAGCAGTTACGAGATAGCGGAGTACCAAGAGACCCAGTACTTC.

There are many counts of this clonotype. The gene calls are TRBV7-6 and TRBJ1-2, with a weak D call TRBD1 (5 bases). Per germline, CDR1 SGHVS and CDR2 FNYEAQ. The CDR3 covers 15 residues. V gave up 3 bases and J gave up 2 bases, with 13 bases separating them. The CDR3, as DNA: TGTGCCAGCAGCTTGGGGGACGGTTCCAACTATGGCTACACCTTC. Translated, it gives CASSLGDGSNYGYTF.

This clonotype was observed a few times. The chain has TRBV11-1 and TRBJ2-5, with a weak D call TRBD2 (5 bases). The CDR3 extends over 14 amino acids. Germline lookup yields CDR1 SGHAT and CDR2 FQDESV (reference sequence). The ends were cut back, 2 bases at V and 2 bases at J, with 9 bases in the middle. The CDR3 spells CASSLSRAQETQYF. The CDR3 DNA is TGTGCCAGCAGCTTATCGAGGGCACAAGAGACCCAGTACTTC.

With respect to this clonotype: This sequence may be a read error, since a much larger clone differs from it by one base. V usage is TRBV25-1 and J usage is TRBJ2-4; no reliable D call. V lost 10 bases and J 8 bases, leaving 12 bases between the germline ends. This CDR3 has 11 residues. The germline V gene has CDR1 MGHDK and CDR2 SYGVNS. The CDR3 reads CATKVGYIQYF. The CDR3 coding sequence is TGTGCCACAAAGGTGGGATACATTCAGTACTTC.

The CDR3 DNA reads as TGCAGTGCTGGGACTAGCGGGAGTGGCGAGCAGTACTTC. Amino acids: CSAGTSGSGEQYF. The chain uses TRBV20-1 and TRBJ2-7; 14 bases are shared with TRBD2. Germline-derived CDR1 and CDR2 are DFQATT and SNEGSKA (reference sequence). The length of the CDR3 is 13 residues. Trimming took 5 bases from V and 6 from J; bases not matched to a gene: 3.

DNA for the CDR3: TGTGCCAGCAGCTTAACTAGCACCGGGGAGCTGTTTTTT. It translates to CASSLTSTGELFF. The chain carries TRBV7-6 and TRBJ2-2; weak D call: TRBD2 (5 bases). The CDR3 spans 13 residues. Germline CDR1 reads SGHVS; CDR2 reads FNYEAQ. V dropped 2 bases and J dropped 4 bases, with 5 bases sitting between them.

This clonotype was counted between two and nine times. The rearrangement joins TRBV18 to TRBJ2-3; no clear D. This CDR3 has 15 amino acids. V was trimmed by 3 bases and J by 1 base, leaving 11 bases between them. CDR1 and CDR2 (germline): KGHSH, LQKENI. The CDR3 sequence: CASSPPELGTDTQYF. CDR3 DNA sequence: TGTGCCAGCTCACCGCCGGAACTGGGCACAGATACGCAGTATTTT.

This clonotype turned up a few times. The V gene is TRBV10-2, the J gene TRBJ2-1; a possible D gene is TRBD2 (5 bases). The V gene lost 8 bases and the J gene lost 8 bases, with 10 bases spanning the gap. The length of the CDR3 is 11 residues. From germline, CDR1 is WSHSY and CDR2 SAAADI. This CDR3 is CASGSLDEQFF. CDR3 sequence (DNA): TGCGCCAGCGGGAGCCTAGATGAGCAGTTCTTC.

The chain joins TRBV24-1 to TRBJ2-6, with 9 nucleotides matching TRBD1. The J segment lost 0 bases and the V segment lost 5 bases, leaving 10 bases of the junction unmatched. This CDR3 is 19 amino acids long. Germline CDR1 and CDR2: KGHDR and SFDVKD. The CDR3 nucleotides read TGTGCCACCAGTGGGAGAAGGGACAGGGATTACTCTGGGGCCAACGTCCTGACTTTC. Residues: CATSGRRDRDYSGANVLTF.

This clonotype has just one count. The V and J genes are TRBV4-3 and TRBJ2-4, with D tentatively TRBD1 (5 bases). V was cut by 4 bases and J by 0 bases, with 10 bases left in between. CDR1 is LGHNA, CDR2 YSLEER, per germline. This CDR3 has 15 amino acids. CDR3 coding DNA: TGCGCCAGCAGCCCGGACACCCTAGCCAAAAACATTCAGTACTTC. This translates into CASSPDTLAKNIQYF.

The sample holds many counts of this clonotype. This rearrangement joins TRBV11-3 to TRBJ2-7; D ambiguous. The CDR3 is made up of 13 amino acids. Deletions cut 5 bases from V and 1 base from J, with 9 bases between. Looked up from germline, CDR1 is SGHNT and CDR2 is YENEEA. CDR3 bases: TGTGCCAGCAGCCTGACGCCTTCCTACGAGCAGTACTTC. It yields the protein CASSLTPSYEQYF.

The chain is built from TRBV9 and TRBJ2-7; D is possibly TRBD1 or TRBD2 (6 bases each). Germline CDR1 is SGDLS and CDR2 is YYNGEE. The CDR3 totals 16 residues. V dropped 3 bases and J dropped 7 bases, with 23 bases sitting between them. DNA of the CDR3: TGTGCCAGCAGCGCCGGGGACTTGGGGGGCCCGGGGGAGCAGTACTTC. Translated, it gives CASSAGDLGGPGEQYF.

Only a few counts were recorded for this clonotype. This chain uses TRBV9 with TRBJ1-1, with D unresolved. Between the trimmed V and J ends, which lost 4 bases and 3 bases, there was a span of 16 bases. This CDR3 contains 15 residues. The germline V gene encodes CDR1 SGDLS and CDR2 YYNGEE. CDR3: CASSSTGRWDTEAFF. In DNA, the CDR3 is TGTGCCAGCAGCTCAACGGGCAGGTGGGACACTGAAGCTTTCTTT.